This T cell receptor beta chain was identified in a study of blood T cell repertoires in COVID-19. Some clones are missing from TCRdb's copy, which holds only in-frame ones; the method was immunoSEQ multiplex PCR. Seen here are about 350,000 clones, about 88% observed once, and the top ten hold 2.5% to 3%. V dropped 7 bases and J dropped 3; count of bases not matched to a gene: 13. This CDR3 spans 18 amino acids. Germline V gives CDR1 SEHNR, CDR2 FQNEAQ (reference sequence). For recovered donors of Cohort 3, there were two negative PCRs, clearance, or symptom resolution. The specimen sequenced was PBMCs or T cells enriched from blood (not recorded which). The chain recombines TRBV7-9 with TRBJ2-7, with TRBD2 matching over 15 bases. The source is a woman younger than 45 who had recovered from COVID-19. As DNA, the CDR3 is TGTGCCAGCATTTTTGGACTAGCGGGAGGGCCAGGTTTCTACGAGCAGTACTTC. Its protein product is CASIFGLAGGPGFYEQYF.